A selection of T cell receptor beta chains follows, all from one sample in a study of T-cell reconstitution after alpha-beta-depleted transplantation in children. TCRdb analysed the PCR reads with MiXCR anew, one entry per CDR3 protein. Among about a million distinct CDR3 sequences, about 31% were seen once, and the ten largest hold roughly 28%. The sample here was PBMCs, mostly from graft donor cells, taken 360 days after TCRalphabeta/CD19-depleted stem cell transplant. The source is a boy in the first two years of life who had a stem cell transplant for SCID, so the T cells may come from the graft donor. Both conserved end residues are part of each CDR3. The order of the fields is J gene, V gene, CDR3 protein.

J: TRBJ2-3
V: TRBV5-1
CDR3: CASSYGPKGTQYF

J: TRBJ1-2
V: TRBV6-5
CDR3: CASSYTTGTAYGYTF

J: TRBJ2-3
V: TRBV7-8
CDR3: CASSLNRVGDTQYF

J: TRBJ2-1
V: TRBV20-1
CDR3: CSATGTSPNEQFF

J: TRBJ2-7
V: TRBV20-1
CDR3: CSACDRGRSYEQYF

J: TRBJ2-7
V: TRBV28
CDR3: CASSFVSGGSSYEQYF

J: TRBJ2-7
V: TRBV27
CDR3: CASSPSGTGYYEQYF

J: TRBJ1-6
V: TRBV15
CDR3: CATSRDLGFWAGDVAPLHF

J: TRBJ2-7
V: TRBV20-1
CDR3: CSARDRGGLLYEQYF

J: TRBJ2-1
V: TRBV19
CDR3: CATSSRAWRGHFSEQFF

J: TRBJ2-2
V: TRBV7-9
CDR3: CASDLTGLSSNTGELFF

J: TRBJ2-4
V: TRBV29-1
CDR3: CSVGRPRDIQYF

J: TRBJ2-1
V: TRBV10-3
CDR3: CAISERHSGTGGPNEQFF

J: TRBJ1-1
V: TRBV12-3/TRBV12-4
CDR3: CASSLYGRGRGTEAFF

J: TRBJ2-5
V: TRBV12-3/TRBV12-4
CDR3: CASSLYGALEETQYF

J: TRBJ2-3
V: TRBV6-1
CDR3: CASRATGANTDTQYF

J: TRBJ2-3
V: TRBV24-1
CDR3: CATSGPAGTDTQYF

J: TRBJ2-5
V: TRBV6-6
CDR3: CASSRHFQETQYF

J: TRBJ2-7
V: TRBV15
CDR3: CATSRDGSQRGPGEQYF

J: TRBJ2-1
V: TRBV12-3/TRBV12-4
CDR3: CASSFGDGGAYNEQFF

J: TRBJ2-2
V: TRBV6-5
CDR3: CASSFFTGELFF

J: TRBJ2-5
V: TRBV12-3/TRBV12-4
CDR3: CATGQGRQETQYF

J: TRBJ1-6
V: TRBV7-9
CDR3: CASSPSPLHF